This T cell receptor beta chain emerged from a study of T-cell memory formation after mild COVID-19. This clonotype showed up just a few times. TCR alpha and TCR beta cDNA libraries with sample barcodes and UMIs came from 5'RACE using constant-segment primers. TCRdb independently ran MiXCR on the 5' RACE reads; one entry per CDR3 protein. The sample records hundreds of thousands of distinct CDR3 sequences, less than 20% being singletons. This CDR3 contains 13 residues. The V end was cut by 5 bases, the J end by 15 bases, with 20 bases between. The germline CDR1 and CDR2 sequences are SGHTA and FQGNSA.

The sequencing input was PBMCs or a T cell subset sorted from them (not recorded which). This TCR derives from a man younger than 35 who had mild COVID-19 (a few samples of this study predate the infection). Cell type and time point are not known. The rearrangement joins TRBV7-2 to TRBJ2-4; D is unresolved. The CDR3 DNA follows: TGTGCCAGCAGCGCCAACGCGCAGGTCCCTCGGTACTTC. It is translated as CASSANAQVPRYF.